This TCR beta chain came from a study of PD-L1 blockade in urothelial cancer. The overall study: Male patients with bladder-origin urothelial cancer numbered about nine tenths of the roughly 29. The median T cell count in blood samples was roughly 140,000.

The data were produced by immunoSEQ multiplex PCR, yet TCRdb's version contains in-frame clones alone and is incomplete. This sample carries 100,000 to 150,000 clones, roughly 84% of them seen once, and the ten largest clones take 3.2%. As to time point: pretreatment peripheral blood. The germline V gene encodes CDR1 SEHNR and CDR2 FQNEAQ (reference sequence). V lost 8 bases and J lost 6, with 22 bases in between. The CDR3 has 16 residues. This receptor was identified in a man between 50 and 59 years old with urothelial cancer. The chain combines TRBV7-9 with TRBJ2-2; D not certain. The sequenced sample was PBMCs, obtained around atezolizumab (anti-PD-L1) treatment. The CDR3 here is CASRSGLVSRSGELFF. For the CDR3, the DNA is TGTGCCAGCCGGTCCGGTCTGGTTTCTCGATCCGGGGAGCTGTTTTTT.